This T cell receptor (beta chain) was sequenced for a study of T cell responses to AZD1222 COVID-19 vaccine (dated by TCRdb to about 2021). At the level of the whole study: AZD1222 recipients with second doses at about 4 weeks or about 12 weeks were pooled, because spike-specific TCR depth and breadth did not differ between schedules. TCR sequencing covered 233 trial participants: 207 given two doses of AZD1222 and 26 given two doses of MenACWY control vaccine. Trial participants were enrolled into age subgroups of 18-55, 56-69 and 70-plus years, which contained about 150, 28 and 57 TCR-sequenced participants, respectively. The research as a whole found: Participants were mostly white British, with more females than males. The authors suggested clonal diversity may have been underestimated. After two AZD1222 doses, both the breadth and the depth of spike-specific TCRs were significantly higher than at day 0 and than in MenACWY recipients. Because no day 14 peak-response samples were available, the repertoires could be characterized only after the peak T cell response. Reportedly, close to half of the unique spike-specific TCRs recognized epitopes lying outside the regions that are mutated in the B.1.351 and B.1.1.7 variants. Only a handful of AZD1222 recipients were SARS-CoV-2 seropositive at baseline, limiting conclusions about previously exposed vaccinees. The whole spike protein was spanned by vaccine-associated CD4 TCRs, and dominant responses were seen in regions 160-218 and 743-854. In the small 56-69-year group, the increase in depth fell short of significance, most likely because of low power.

The CDR3 regions of human TCRbeta chains were analyzed by immunosequencing. In the authors' own workflow: Repertoire TCRs were matched against a reference library of SARS-CoV-2-specific TCRs generated with the MIRA antigen-specificity platform. Breadth meant the fraction of unique TCRs that were SARS-CoV-2-associated, whereas depth meant the fraction of total T cells that were SARS-CoV-2-associated. Each spike-specific TCR was assigned to its reactive spike region and to a CD4 or CD8 class using the MIRA data. Log10-transformed breadth and depth values were compared by one-way ANOVA with Sidak's multiple comparisons tests. TCRdb took this table from immuneACCESS and kept in-frame rearrangements with V and J called. Such tables lack part of the clones; where checked against another copy, unresolved V genes explain under half of the gap, and the rest is unexplained. That table furnishes V, J and clone size, whereas the DNA furnished D and trimming. Within this sample are about 130,000 clones, with about nine tenths of them counted one time only. The top ten hold around 7% of the sample.

In the germline V gene, CDR1 corresponds to MDHEN and CDR2 to SYDVKM. The CDR3 goes from the cysteine to the phenylalanine over 14 residues. Solely the CDR3 DNA is kept, with 42 bases framed from the first base. Relative to germline, V is missing 4 bases and J is missing 11 bases, with 13 bases of the junction outside any gene match. With respect to this clone: What antigen it recognizes has not been identified. No much larger clone exists at a distance of one base, and base qualities are not known.

The meaning of the sample's time point label: baseline before first vaccination. The vaccinee samples were drawn from two UK trials, COV001 and COV002, one of which was a single-blind randomized controlled phase 2/3 trial testing AZD1222 (ChAdOx1 nCoV-19) in healthy adults. For TCRbeta chain sequencing, PBMC samples were collected from trial participants at day 0 and at day 28 after the second dose. This receptor was taken from an adult in good health. The sample was peripheral blood, taken on day 0 of AZD1222 vaccination. The V and J segments used are TRBV28 and TRBJ2-7; TRBD1 matches 8 bases in the middle. The CDR3 region reads CASSSGTGSFGKYF. The sequenced DNA is TGTGCCAGCAGTTCCGGGACAGGATCTTTTGGGAAGTACTTC.